The clone carrying this T cell receptor (beta chain) was seen more than once but under ten times. Its antigen is unknown. The data stem from a study of T-cell reconstitution after alpha-beta-depleted transplantation in children. Whole-study results and caveats: At one year after transplant, newly produced T cells mostly accounted for T-cell counts and diversity.

V was cut by 0 bases and J by 8 bases, with 9 bases left in between. Germline CDR1 and CDR2: DFQATT and SNEGSKA (reference sequence). CDR3 length: 12 residues. This sample's TCRbeta library carried unique molecular identifier barcodes. Using its own MiXCR run on the PCR reads, TCRdb lists one record per CDR3 protein. The sample holds approximately 400,000 distinct CDR3 sequences, under 20% seen once. The genes are TRBV20-1 and TRBJ2-3; the D is unclear. The sequence came from a boy in the first two years of life who had a stem cell transplant for Wiskott-Aldrich syndrome, so the T cells may come from the graft donor. The specimen comprised PBMCs, mostly from graft donor cells, sampled 360 days after TCRalphabeta/CD19-depleted stem cell transplant. The CDR3 coding sequence is TGCAGTGCTAGAGATCAGGCCCTTACGCAGTATTTT. It is translated as CSARDQALTQYF.